What follows are 12 T cell receptor beta chains derived from one specimen sequenced in a study of PD-L1 blockade in urothelial cancer. Produced via immunoSEQ multiplex PCR; TCRdb's table is partial and in-frame only. The sample includes approximately 51,000 clones, roughly 86% seen only once; the top ten take around 16%. This specimen consisted of PBMCs, obtained around atezolizumab (anti-PD-L1) treatment. The receptors originated from a man between 60 and 75 years old with urothelial cancer.

The chain couples TRBV28 to TRBJ2-7; 9 positions match TRBD1. This CDR3 contains 12 residues. The J segment lost 3 bases and the V segment lost 11 bases, leaving 5 bases of the junction unmatched. Germline V gives CDR1 MDHEN, CDR2 SYDVKM. In nucleotides, the CDR3 is TGTGCCGCACAGGGGGCGATCTACGAGCAGTACTTC. It encodes CAAQGAIYEQYF.

The chain carries TRBV4-3 and TRBJ1-2; D is ambiguous. This CDR3 has 13 amino acids. V was cut by 4 bases and J by 2 bases, with 8 bases left in between. Germline assignment: CDR1 LGHNA and CDR2 YSLEER. For the CDR3, the DNA is TGCGCCAGCAGCCCCAATTTGAACTATGGCTACACCTTC. Protein product: CASSPNLNYGYTF.

Here the CDR3 reads CASSSGQPVVYF. The DNA of the CDR3 is TGTGCCAGCAGCTCCGGACAGCCTGTGGTGTACTTC. The chain uses TRBV7-2 and TRBJ2-5; tentative D call: TRBD1 (6 bases). The germline CDR1 and CDR2 sequences are SGHTA and FQGNSA. The length of the CDR3 is 12 residues. The ends were cut back, 4 bases at V and 13 bases at J, with 16 bases in the middle.

The chain couples TRBV7-2 to TRBJ2-7; TRBD1 aligns across 12 bases. The CDR3 length is 15 residues. Germline-derived CDR1 and CDR2 are SGHTA and FQGNSA. The V and J ends lost 4 bases and 5 bases, in that order; junction bases with no gene match: 6. The CDR3 DNA is TGTGCCAGCAGCTCAAGGGACAGGGGGCGAAACGAGCAGTACTTC. Translation: CASSSRDRGRNEQYF. Supplemented by reference TRBV7-2 and TRBJ2-7, the full variable domain reads GAGVSQSPSNKVTEKGKDVELRCDPISGHTALYWYRQSLGQGLEFLIYFQGNSAPDKSGLPSDRFSAERTGGSVSTLTIQRTQQEDSAVYLCASSSRDRGRNEQYFGPGTRLTVT.

A single count supports this clone. The V and J genes are TRBV9 and TRBJ1-5; D not certain. V was cut by 3 bases and J by 0 bases, with 13 bases left in between. This CDR3 region has 16 residues. Germline V gene lookup returns CDR1 SGDLS and CDR2 YYNGEE. The CDR3 bases are TGTGCCAGCAGCGCCGGGGATTGGTATAGCAATCAGCCCCAGCATTTT. This translates into CASSAGDWYSNQPQHF.

The rearrangement uses TRBV6-4 and TRBJ2-1, with D uncertain. Germline V gene data show CDR1 as MRHNA and CDR2 as SNTAGT. The CDR3 has 12 residues. Between the trimmed V and J ends, which lost 2 bases and 10 bases, there was a span of 9 bases. CDR3 residues: CASSDGQYEQFF. For the CDR3, the DNA is TGTGCCAGCAGTGACGGGCAATACGAGCAGTTCTTC.

V is TRBV6-5 and J is TRBJ2-1; 12 positions match TRBD2. This CDR3 contains 15 residues. V lost 7 bases and J lost 6; bases outside the gene matches: 7. The germline V gene has CDR1 MNHEY and CDR2 SVGAGI. CDR3 DNA: TGTGCCAGCAAAAGACTAGCGGGAGACCCCAATGAGCAGTTCTTC. Translation gives CASKRLAGDPNEQFF.

The rearrangement links TRBV5-5 to TRBJ1-4; 10 bases agree with TRBD1. This CDR3 spans 19 amino acids. V trimming: 1 base; J trimming: 4 bases; junction bases outside the gene matches: 13. Germline lookup yields CDR1 SGHKS and CDR2 YYEKEE (reference sequence). CDR3 sequence (DNA): TGTGCCAGCAGCTTGAGTCTGCGGACAGGGGGGAGGCATAATGAAAAACTGTTTTTT. Translated: CASSLSLRTGGRHNEKLFF.

The chain employs TRBV25-1 and TRBJ2-1; possible D gene TRBD1, 5 bases. Trimming left V 7 bases short and J 6 bases short, with 25 bases between. Germline CDR1 is MGHDK and CDR2 is SYGVNS. This CDR3 spans 17 amino acids. The chain's CDR3 is CASTEGDSPKGFNEQFF. Written as DNA, the CDR3 is TGTGCCAGCACCGAAGGTGACAGCCCTAAGGGGTTCAATGAGCAGTTCTTC.

The chain links TRBV5-6 to TRBJ1-5; a possible D gene is TRBD1 (6 bases). V dropped 1 base and J dropped 6 bases, with 17 bases sitting between them. CDR1 is SGHDT, CDR2 YYEEEE, per germline. The CDR3 is 16 amino acids. This chain's CDR3 is CASSLRGRGYIQPQHF. The CDR3 DNA sequence: TGTGCCAGCAGCTTGCGGGGCAGGGGTTACATTCAGCCCCAGCATTTT. Full variable domain (missing parts from reference TRBV5-6 and TRBJ1-5): DAGVTQSPTHLIKTRGQQVTLRCSPKSGHDTVSWYQQALGQGPQFIFQYYEEEERQRGNFPDRFSGHQFPNYSSELNVNALLLGDSALYLCASSLRGRGYIQPQHFGDGTRLSIL.

This clone was seen more than once but under ten times. This chain uses TRBV19 with TRBJ1-5, with 9 positions matching TRBD1. V lost 4 bases, J lost 6 bases, and 4 bases stayed unmatched. Germline V gene sequence: CDR1 LNHDA, CDR2 SQIVND (reference sequence). This CDR3 contains 14 residues. CDR3 loop: CASSTTGGSQPQHF. CDR3 sequence (DNA): TGTGCCAGTAGTACTACAGGGGGCTCTCAGCCCCAGCATTTT.

This rearrangement joins TRBV5-1 to TRBJ2-1; TRBD2 might be the D (5 bases). Trimming took off 5 bases at V and 1 base at J, with 13 bases between the two ends. The CDR3 runs 15 residues. The germline V gene has CDR1 SGHRS and CDR2 YFSETQ. The CDR3 DNA reads TGCGCCAGCAGTTCGGAAACGGGATCCTACAATGAGCAGTTCTTC. Its protein product is CASSSETGSYNEQFF.